The clone carrying this T cell receptor beta chain occurred a few times. Its antigen is undetermined. Caucasian individuals from Russia who were healthy and aged about 6 to 95 acted as donors. CDR1 is DFQATT, CDR2 SNEGSKA, per germline (reference sequence). The CDR3 has 16 residues. J lost 7 bases, V lost 6 bases, and 16 bases had no gene match. Through a sample-barcoded 5' primer and a J-beta primer mix, a second PCR was run for roughly 6 to 12 cycles. MiXCR, applied by TCRdb to the 5' RACE reads, yields one record per CDR3 protein. The data contain 700,000 to 800,000 distinct CDR3 sequences, 35% to 45% of them seen just once; the ten biggest clones take up 20% to 25%. This specimen belongs to a study of blood T cells in healthy people across ages. General study findings and limits: As naive T cell percentage varied, TCR beta diversity correlated strongly with it. Donor CMV status, an unknown factor, possibly confounded changes in expanded clonotypes. Higher diversity, along with more naive CD4+ cells, distinguished long-lived donors from aged donors.

The chain has TRBV20-1 and TRBJ2-1, with 9 bases fitting TRBD2. This TCR derives from a woman aged 55-69 years in good health. The source material was blood. The CDR3 reads CSATTQGTSRFNEQFF. The CDR3 DNA follows: TGCAGTGCAACGACACAAGGGACTAGCCGTTTTAATGAGCAGTTCTTC.